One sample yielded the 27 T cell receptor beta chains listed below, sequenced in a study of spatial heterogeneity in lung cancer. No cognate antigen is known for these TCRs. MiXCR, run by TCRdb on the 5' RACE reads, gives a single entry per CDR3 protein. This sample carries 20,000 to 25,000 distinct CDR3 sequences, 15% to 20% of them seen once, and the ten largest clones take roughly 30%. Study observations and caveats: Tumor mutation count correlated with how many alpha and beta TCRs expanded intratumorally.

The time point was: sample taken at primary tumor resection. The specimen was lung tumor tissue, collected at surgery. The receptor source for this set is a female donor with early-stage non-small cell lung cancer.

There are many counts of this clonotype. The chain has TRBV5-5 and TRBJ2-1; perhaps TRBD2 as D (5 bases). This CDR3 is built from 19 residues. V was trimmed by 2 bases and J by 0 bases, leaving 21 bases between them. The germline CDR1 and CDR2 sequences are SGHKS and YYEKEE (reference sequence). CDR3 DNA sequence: TGTGCCAGCAGCTTCGGGGTCCTAGCCTCACCGAGCTCCTACAATGAGCAGTTCTTC. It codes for CASSFGVLASPSSYNEQFF.

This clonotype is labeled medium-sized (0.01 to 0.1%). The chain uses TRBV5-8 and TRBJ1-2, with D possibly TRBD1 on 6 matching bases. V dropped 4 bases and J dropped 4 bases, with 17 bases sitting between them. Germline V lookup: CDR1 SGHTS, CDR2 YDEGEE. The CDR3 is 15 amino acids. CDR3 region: CASSAAGAGSYGYTF. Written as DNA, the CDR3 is TGTGCCAGCAGCGCGGCGGGGGCAGGGAGCTATGGCTACACCTTC. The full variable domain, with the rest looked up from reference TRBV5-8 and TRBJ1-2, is EAGVTQSPTHLIKTRGQQATLRCSPISGHTSVYWYQQALGLGLQFLLWYDEGEERNRGNFPPRFSGRQFPNYSSELNVNALELEDSALYLCASSAAGAGSYGYTFGSGTRLTVV.

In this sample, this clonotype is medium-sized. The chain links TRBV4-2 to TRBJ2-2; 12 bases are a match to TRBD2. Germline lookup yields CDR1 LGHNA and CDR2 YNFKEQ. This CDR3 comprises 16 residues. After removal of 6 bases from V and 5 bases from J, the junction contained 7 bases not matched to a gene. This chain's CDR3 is CASSPRLAGATGELFF. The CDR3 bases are TGTGCCAGCAGTCCTAGACTAGCGGGGGCAACCGGGGAGCTGTTTTTT.

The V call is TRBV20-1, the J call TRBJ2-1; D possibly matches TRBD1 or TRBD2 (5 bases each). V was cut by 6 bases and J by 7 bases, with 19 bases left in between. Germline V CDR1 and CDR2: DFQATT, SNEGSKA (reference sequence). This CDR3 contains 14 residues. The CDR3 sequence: CSAARDPTSNEQFF. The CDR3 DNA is TGCAGTGCCGCCCGGGACCCCACCTCAAATGAGCAGTTCTTC.

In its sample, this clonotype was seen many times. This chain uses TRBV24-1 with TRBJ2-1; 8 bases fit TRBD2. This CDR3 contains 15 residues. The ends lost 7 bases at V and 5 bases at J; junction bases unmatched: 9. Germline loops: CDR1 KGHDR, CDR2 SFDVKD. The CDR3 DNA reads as TGTGCCACCAGGACCGGGGGGGGGCCCCACAATGAGCAGTTCTTC. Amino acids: CATRTGGGPHNEQFF.

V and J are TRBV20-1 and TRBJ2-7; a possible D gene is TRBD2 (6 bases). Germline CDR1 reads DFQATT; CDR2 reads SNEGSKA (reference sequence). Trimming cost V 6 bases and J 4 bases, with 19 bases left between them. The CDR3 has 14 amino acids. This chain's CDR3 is CSAGGRTRRYEQYF. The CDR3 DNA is TGCAGTGCGGGAGGCCGGACAAGGCGGTACGAGCAGTACTTC.

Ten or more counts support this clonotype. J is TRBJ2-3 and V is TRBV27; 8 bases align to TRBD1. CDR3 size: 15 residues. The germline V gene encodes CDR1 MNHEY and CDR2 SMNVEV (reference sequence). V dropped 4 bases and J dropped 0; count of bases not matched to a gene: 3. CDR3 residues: CASSSRTGSTDTQYF. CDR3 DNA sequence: TGTGCCAGCAGTTCCAGGACAGGGAGCACAGATACGCAGTATTTT.

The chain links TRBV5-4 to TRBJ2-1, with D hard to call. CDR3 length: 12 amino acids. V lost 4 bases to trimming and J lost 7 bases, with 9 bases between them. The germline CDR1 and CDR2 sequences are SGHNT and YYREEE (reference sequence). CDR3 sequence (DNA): TGTGCCAGCAGCGTACAGAGGAATGAGCAGTTCTTC. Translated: CASSVQRNEQFF. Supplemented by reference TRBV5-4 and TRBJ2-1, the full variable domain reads ETGVTQSPTHLIKTRGQQVTLRCSSQSGHNTVSWYQQALGQGPQFIFQYYREEENGRGNFPPRFSGLQFPNYSSELNVNALELDDSALYLCASSVQRNEQFFGPGTRLTVL.

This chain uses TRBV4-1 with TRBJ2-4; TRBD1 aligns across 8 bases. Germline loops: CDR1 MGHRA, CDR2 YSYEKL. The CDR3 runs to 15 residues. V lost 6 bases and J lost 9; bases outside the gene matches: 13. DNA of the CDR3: TGCGCCAGCAGATTAATGGACAGGGTCTGGGGCATTCAGTACTTC. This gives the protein CASRLMDRVWGIQYF.

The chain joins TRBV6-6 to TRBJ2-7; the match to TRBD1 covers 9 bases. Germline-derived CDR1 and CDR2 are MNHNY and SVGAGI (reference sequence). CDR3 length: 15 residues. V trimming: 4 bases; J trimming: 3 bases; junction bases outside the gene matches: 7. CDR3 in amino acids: CASSSTGTGNYEQYF. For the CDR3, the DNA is TGTGCCAGCAGTTCAACCGGGACAGGGAACTACGAGCAGTACTTC.

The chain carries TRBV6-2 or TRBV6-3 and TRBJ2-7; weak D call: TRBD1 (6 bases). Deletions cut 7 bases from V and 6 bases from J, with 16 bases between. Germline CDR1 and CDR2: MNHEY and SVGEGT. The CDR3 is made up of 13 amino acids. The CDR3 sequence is CASTETGLGEQYF. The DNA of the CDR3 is TGTGCCAGCACCGAGACAGGTCTTGGCGAGCAGTACTTC.

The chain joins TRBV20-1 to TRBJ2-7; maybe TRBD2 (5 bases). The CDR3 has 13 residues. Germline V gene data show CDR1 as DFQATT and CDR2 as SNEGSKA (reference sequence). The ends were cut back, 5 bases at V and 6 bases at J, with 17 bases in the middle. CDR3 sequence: CSALASGLPEQYF. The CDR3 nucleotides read TGCAGTGCTTTAGCCTCCGGACTCCCCGAGCAGTACTTC.

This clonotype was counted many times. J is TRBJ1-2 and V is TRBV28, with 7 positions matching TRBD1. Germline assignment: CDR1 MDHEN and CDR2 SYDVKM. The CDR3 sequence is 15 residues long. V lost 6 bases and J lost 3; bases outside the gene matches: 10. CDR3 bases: TGTGCCAGCAGCTCAGGGGGACCCTTCTACTATGGCTACACCTTC. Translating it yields CASSSGGPFYYGYTF.

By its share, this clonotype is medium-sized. As DNA, the CDR3 is TGCAGCGTAAGGGAGACGGGACAGAACACAGATACGCAGTATTTT. Encoded protein: CSVRETGQNTDTQYF. The V call is TRBV29-1, the J call TRBJ2-3; 7 bases match TRBD1. From germline, CDR1 is SQVTM and CDR2 ANQGSEA. Trimming removed 6 bases from V and 2 bases from J; junction bases left unmatched: 11. CDR3 length: 15 residues.

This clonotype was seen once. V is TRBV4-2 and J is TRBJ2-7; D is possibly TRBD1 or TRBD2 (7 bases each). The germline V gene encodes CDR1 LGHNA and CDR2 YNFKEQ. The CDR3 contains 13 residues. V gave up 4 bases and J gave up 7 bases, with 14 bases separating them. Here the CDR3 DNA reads TGTGCCAGCAGCCCCAACAGGGGAGGGGAGCAGTACTTC. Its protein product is CASSPNRGGEQYF.

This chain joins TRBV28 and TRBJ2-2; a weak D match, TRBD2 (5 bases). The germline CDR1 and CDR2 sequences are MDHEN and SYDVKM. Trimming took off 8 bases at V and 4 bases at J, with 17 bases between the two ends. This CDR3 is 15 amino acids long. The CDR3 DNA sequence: TGTGCCAGCCTACTAGACGGACGAGCCACCGGGGAGCTGTTTTTT. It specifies CASLLDGRATGELFF.

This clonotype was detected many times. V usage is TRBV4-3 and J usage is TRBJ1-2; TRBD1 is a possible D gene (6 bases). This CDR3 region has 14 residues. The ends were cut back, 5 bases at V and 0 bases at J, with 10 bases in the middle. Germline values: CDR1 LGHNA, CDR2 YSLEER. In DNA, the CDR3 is TGCGCCAGCAGCGTAACAGGGTCTAACTATGGCTACACCTTC. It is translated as CASSVTGSNYGYTF.

CDR3 coding DNA: TGTGCCAGCAGGGCTGACTGGATTAACAATGAGCAGTTCTTC. This sequence encodes CASRADWINNEQFF. This sequence joins TRBV6-5 and TRBJ2-1; D is unresolved. The V and J ends lost 6 bases and 5 bases respectively, with 14 bases between them. In germline, CDR1 is MNHEY, CDR2 SVGAGI. CDR3 length: 14 residues.

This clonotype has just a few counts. CDR3 nucleotides: TGTGCCAGCAGTACCACGGCCGGCGGAGCGTTCTTC. It codes for CASSTTAGGAFF. V gene TRBV28 combines with J gene TRBJ2-1; no clear D gene. Trimming stripped 5 bases from V and 15 bases from J, with 17 bases between. The germline V gene has CDR1 MDHEN and CDR2 SYDVKM. CDR3 size: 12 residues.

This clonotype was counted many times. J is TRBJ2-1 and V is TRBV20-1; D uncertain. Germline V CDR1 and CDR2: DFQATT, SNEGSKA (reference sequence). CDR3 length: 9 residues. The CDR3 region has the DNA TGCAGCGCTGACAATGAGCAGTTCTTC. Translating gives CSADNEQFF.

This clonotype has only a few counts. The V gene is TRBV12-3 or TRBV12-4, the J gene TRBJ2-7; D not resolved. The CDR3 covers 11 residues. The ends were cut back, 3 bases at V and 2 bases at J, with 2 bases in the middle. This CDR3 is CASSFAYEQYF. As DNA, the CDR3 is TGTGCCAGCAGTTTTGCCTACGAGCAGTACTTC.

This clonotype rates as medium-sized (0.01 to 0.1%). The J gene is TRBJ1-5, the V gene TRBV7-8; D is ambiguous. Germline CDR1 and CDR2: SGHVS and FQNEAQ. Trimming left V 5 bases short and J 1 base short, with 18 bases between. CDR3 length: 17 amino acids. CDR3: CASSKGPGSSSNQPQHF. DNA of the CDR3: TGTGCCAGCAGCAAAGGACCGGGGTCAAGCAGCAATCAGCCCCAGCATTTT.

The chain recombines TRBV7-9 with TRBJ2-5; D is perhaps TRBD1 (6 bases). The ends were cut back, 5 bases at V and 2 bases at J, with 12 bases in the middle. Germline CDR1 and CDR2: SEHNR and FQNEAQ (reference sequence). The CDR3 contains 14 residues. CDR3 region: CASSRGQLQETQYF. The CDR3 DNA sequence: TGTGCCAGCAGCCGCGGACAGTTACAAGAGACCCAGTACTTC. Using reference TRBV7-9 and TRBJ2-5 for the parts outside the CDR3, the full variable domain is DTGVSQNPRHKITKRGQNVTFRCDPISEHNRLYWYRQTLGQGPEFLTYFQNEAQLEKSRLLSDRFSAERPKGSFSTLEIQRTEQGDSAMYLCASSRGQLQETQYFGPGTRLLVL.

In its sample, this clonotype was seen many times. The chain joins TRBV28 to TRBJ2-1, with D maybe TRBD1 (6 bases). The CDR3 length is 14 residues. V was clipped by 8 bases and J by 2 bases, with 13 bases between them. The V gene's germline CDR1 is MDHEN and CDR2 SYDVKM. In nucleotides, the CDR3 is TGTGCCAGCCCTTCGGGACACCCCTACAATGAGCAGTTCTTC. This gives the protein CASPSGHPYNEQFF.

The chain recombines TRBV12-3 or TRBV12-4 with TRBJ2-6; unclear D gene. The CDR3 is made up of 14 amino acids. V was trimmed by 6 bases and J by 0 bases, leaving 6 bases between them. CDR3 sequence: CASRLHSGANVLTF. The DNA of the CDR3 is TGTGCCAGCAGACTGCACTCTGGGGCCAACGTCCTGACTTTC.

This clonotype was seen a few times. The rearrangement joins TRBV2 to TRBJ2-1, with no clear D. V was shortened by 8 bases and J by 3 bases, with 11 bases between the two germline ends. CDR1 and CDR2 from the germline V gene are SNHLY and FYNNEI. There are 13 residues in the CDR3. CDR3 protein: CASEASYYNEQFF. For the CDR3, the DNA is TGTGCCAGCGAGGCTTCCTACTACAATGAGCAGTTCTTC.

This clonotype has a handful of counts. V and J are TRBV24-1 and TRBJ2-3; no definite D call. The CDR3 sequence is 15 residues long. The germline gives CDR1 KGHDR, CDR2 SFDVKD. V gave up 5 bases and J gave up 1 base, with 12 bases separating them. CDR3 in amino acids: CATSAFGGRTDTQYF. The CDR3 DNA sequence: TGTGCCACCAGTGCTTTTGGCGGACGCACAGATACGCAGTATTTT.